These T cell receptor beta chains were read from a single sample in a study of blood T cell repertoires in COVID-19. Produced via immunoSEQ multiplex PCR; TCRdb's table is partial and in-frame only. The table lists around 58,000 clones, over 80% of them singletons. The source material was peripheral blood. The receptors originated from a human donor in a cohort sampled during active COVID-19. Each CDR3 is given with its conserved first and last residue. A D gene is named only where the DNA matches it firmly. Some rows have no size entry. The others give once, few or many, or a class for an expanded clone.

CDR3 protein,CDR3 DNA,clone size,V gene,D gene,J gene,CDR3 length
CASSQEFRAVNSPLHF,TGTGCCAGCAGCCAAGAATTCAGGGCAGTCAATTCACCCCTCCACTTT,-,TRBV3-1/TRBV3-2,-,TRBJ1-6,16
CASSFRDRGPYEQYF,TGTGCCAGCAGCTTCCGGGACAGGGGTCCCTACGAGCAGTACTTC,many,TRBV7-2,TRBD1,TRBJ2-7,15
CASSLDRRVYEQYF,TGTGCCAGCAGCTTAGACCGGAGAGTCTACGAGCAGTACTTC,-,TRBV11-2,-,TRBJ2-7,14
CASSLAAGSAFF,TGTGCCAGCAGCTTAGCGGCCGGGAGCGCTTTCTTT,-,TRBV7-2,-,TRBJ1-1,12
CASNRADGYPYGYTF,TGTGCCAGCAATCGAGCGGATGGATACCCATATGGCTACACCTTC,-,TRBV3-1/TRBV3-2,-,TRBJ1-2,15
CASSPRQGYNEQFF,TGTGCCAGCAGCCCACGACAGGGCTACAATGAGCAGTTCTTC,-,TRBV11-2,TRBD1,TRBJ2-1,14
CASSLNRGFYGYTF,TGTGCCAGCAGCTTAAACAGGGGGTTCTATGGCTACACCTTC,-,TRBV7-2,TRBD1,TRBJ1-2,14
CATSNRLEAAYEQYF,TGTGCCACCAGCAACCGGTTGGAGGCGGCCTACGAGCAGTACTTC,-,TRBV15,-,TRBJ2-7,15
CASSLVGEGNEQFF,TGTGCCAGCAGCTTGGTAGGGGAAGGGAATGAGCAGTTCTTC,-,TRBV7-6,-,TRBJ2-1,14
CASSYSQGRGYGYTF,TGTGCCAGCAGTTACTCTCAGGGGAGGGGCTATGGCTACACCTTC,-,TRBV6-5,-,TRBJ1-2,15
CASSPDSYEQYF,TGTGCCAGCAGTCCCGACAGTTACGAGCAGTACTTC,-,TRBV12-3/TRBV12-4,-,TRBJ2-7,12
CASSPYYGYTF,TGTGCCAGCAGCCCCTACTATGGCTACACCTTC,-,TRBV6-5,-,TRBJ1-2,11
CASSYHPQRGPTGDEQFF,TGTGCCAGCAGTTACCACCCCCAGCGGGGGCCCACAGGGGATGAGCAGTTCTTC,few,TRBV6-2/TRBV6-3,-,TRBJ2-1,18
CASSLRLSSYTF,TGTGCCAGCAGTTTACGACTCAGCAGCTACACCTTC,-,TRBV28,-,TRBJ1-2,12
CSASPSMREQFF,TGCAGTGCTAGTCCTTCGATGAGAGAGCAGTTCTTC,-,TRBV20-1,-,TRBJ2-1,12